The 16 T cell receptor beta chains reported below all come from one sample, sequenced in a study of cytotoxic CD8 clonotypes in ibrutinib-treated CLL. The method was immunoSEQ multiplex PCR; TCRdb's version includes in-frame clones alone and lacks a portion of them. Of approximately 320,000 clones in the sample, over 55% were seen once. The material was PBMCs, obtained after 36 months of ibrutinib treatment. These TCRs come from a human donor with chronic lymphocytic leukemia.

The chain recombines TRBV6-5 with TRBJ1-2, with 9 positions matching TRBD1. Germline values: CDR1 MNHEY, CDR2 SVGAGI. V shed 11 bases and J 8 bases; nucleotides not matched to a gene: 12. This CDR3 spans 13 amino acids. The CDR3 reads CAARQGEAWGYTF. DNA of the CDR3: TGTGCCGCCCGACAGGGGGAAGCCTGGGGCTACACCTTC.

This clone has more than one count but fewer than ten. This chain uses TRBV5-6 with TRBJ1-2, with D maybe TRBD1 (6 bases). The CDR3 is made up of 18 amino acids. V lost 0 bases, J lost 4 bases, and 22 bases lay in between. CDR1 and CDR2 from the germline V gene are SGHDT and YYEEEE. CDR3 loop: CASSLAGGPDSWVYGYTF. CDR3 nucleotides: TGTGCCAGCAGCTTGGCCGGGGGCCCAGATAGTTGGGTCTATGGCTACACCTTC.

The chain links TRBV2 to TRBJ2-1; D assignment may be TRBD1 or TRBD2 (6 bases each). Trimming pared 3 bases from V and 4 bases from J, leaving 13 bases between. From germline, CDR1 is SNHLY and CDR2 FYNNEI. The CDR3 contains 15 residues. CDR3 bases: TGTGCCAGCAGTGACTGGGGGGCACTTTACAATGAGCAGTTCTTC. Protein: CASSDWGALYNEQFF.

This clone has more than one count but fewer than ten. V is TRBV15 and J is TRBJ2-1; weak D call: TRBD2 (5 bases). CDR3 length equals 16 residues. The germline gives CDR1 LNHNV, CDR2 YYDKDF (reference sequence). The germline V and J ends were trimmed by 1 base and 0 bases, with 10 bases remaining between them. The CDR3: CATSRGSGPSYNEQFF. The CDR3 nucleotides read TGTGCCACCAGCAGAGGGAGCGGACCCTCCTACAATGAGCAGTTCTTC.

The genes are TRBV13 and TRBJ2-5; 9 bases agree with TRBD1. J lost 6 bases, V lost 4 bases, and 3 bases had no gene match. The CDR3 has 13 residues. In germline, CDR1 is PRHDT, CDR2 FYEKMQ (reference sequence). CDR3 coding DNA: TGTGCCAGCAGCTGGGGACAGGGAAAGACCCAGTACTTC. Translated, it gives CASSWGQGKTQYF.

V is TRBV5-1 and J is TRBJ2-1; TRBD2 matches 7 bases. The CDR3 has 17 residues. Germline trimming cut 3 bases from V and 4 bases from J; bases unmatched to any gene: 13. The germline V gene encodes CDR1 SGHRS and CDR2 YFSETQ. DNA for the CDR3: TGCGCCAGCAGCTCCCCCGAGTGGGGGGGGGAATACAATGAGCAGTTCTTC. Its protein is CASSSPEWGGEYNEQFF.

This chain uses TRBV11-3 with TRBJ2-2; 9 bases align to TRBD2. Per germline, CDR1 SGHNT and CDR2 YENEEA. Germline trimming cut 1 base from V and 0 bases from J; bases unmatched to any gene: 6. The CDR3 length is 18 residues. The CDR3 DNA sequence: TGTGCCAGCAGCTTAGTGGGTCCTAGCGGGGCGAACACCGGGGAGCTGTTTTTT. Protein sequence: CASSLVGPSGANTGELFF. Drawing the rest from reference TRBV11-3 and TRBJ2-2, the complete variable domain is EAGVVQSPRYKIIEKKQPVAFWCNPISGHNTLYWYLQNLGQGPELLIRYENEEAVDDSQLPKDRFSAERLKGVDSTLKIQPAELGDSAVYLCASSLVGPSGANTGELFFGEGSRLTVL.

This clone was seen a single time. This sequence joins TRBV28 and TRBJ2-3; 8 nucleotides agree with TRBD1. The trim removed 10 bases at V and 4 bases at J, leaving 13 bases unmatched. This CDR3 region has 15 residues. CDR1 MDHEN and CDR2 SYDVKM come from the germline V gene. Written as DNA, the CDR3 is TGTGCCACCAACCCCCCAGGGGGCAATGCAGATACGCAGTATTTT. Translated, it gives CATNPPGGNADTQYF.

The rearrangement joins TRBV2 to TRBJ2-7; 7 nucleotides align to TRBD1. Unmatched junction bases numbered 2, after V lost 2 bases and J lost 1 base. Per the germline V gene, CDR1 is SNHLY and CDR2 is FYNNEI. This CDR3 spans 14 amino acids. CDR3 sequence (DNA): TGTGCCAGCAGTGAATCGGGACAGTCCTACGAGCAGTACTTC. The encoded protein is CASSESGQSYEQYF.

This clone was recorded a few times. V and J are TRBV27 and TRBJ1-5; a weak D match, TRBD1 (6 bases). Trimming stripped 2 bases from V and 2 bases from J, with 10 bases between. The CDR3 contains 15 residues. Germline-derived CDR1 and CDR2 are MNHEY and SMNVEV (reference sequence). The CDR3 reads CASSLLAGGNQPQHF. The CDR3 DNA sequence: TGTGCCAGCAGTTTACTGGCAGGGGGCAATCAGCCCCAGCATTTT.

V and J are TRBV5-1 and TRBJ2-3, with D unresolved. Germline CDR1 SGHRS, CDR2 YFSETQ. V was trimmed by 6 bases and J by 5 bases, leaving 13 bases between them. CDR3 size: 13 residues. In DNA, the CDR3 is TGCGCCAGCATCCCGCCATCCGGAGATACGCAGTATTTT. It encodes CASIPPSGDTQYF.

This chain uses TRBV10-3 with TRBJ2-5; 15 bases are shared with TRBD2. V lost 2 bases to trimming and J lost 2 bases; unmatched junction nucleotides: 0. CDR3 size: 16 residues. Germline V CDR1 and CDR2: ENHRY, SYGVKD. The CDR3 DNA sequence: TGTGCCATCAGTGAGGGACTAGCGGGGGGGCAAGAGACCCAGTACTTC. Protein sequence: CAISEGLAGGQETQYF.

The chain recombines TRBV5-4 with TRBJ2-5; 9 bases match TRBD1. The germline gives CDR1 SGHNT, CDR2 YYREEE (reference sequence). J gave up 5 bases and V 4 bases, and 6 bases lay outside the gene matches. There are 14 residues in the CDR3. CDR3 coding DNA: TGTGCCAGCAGCGGAGACAGGGGGGATGAGACCCAGTACTTC. This translates into CASSGDRGDETQYF.

V is TRBV5-1 and J is TRBJ2-7; either TRBD1 or TRBD2 may fit D (6 bases each). The CDR3 totals 14 residues. The germline V gene has CDR1 SGHRS and CDR2 YFSETQ. The V gene lost 2 bases and the J gene lost 6 bases, with 15 bases spanning the gap. The DNA of the CDR3 is TGCGCCAGCAGCTTAACGGGGGCGGATGGCGAGCAGTACTTC. It codes for CASSLTGADGEQYF.

This chain uses TRBV10-3 with TRBJ1-1; D perhaps matches TRBD1 (5 bases). The CDR3 consists of 11 residues. V was clipped by 6 bases and J by 5 bases, with 7 bases between them. Germline V gene sequence: CDR1 ENHRY, CDR2 SYGVKD. The CDR3 nucleotides are TGTGCCATCAGCAGGGATACTGAAGCTTTCTTT. Its translation: CAISRDTEAFF.

The V call is TRBV6-5, the J call TRBJ1-1, with D possibly being TRBD1 (5 bases). Germline CDR1 is MNHEY and CDR2 is SVGAGI. Trimming pared 4 bases from V and 5 bases from J, leaving 20 bases between. The length of the CDR3 is 16 residues. The CDR3 DNA follows: TGTGCCAGCAGTTCCCAGGGCCCCGTGACGCGGACTGAAGCTTTCTTT. Amino acid sequence: CASSSQGPVTRTEAFF.